This T cell receptor (beta chain) was sequenced during a study of Graves' ophthalmopathy and Graves' hyperthyroidism (dated by TCRdb to 2017 to 2018). About the study as a whole: Peripheral blood samples were taken at the time of initial diagnosis, before any treatment was given. The study used signatures of the TCR beta repertoire to tell Graves' ophthalmopathy apart from Graves' hyperthyroidism and to predict which patients would progress to ophthalmopathy. In total, 135 blood samples were TCR-sequenced: approximately 42 ophthalmopathy, around 75 hyperthyroidism and roughly 17 hyperthyroidism-to-ophthalmopathy patients. To explore V-J signatures that distinguish ophthalmopathy from hyperthyroidism, a discovery set of around 100 patients was enrolled, made up of under 50 with ophthalmopathy and 55 to 65 with stable hyperthyroidism. An independent validation cohort was composed of fewer than 20 hyperthyroidism patients and 17 patients who later progressed from hyperthyroidism to ophthalmopathy. In over 5 hyperthyroidism patients, the T-cell repertoires found in thyroid tissue were compared with those found in blood. After sampling, hyperthyroidism patients received methimazole starting at 30 mg daily, and ophthalmopathy patients received high-dose intravenous methylprednisolone. The approximately 100 discovery patients were divided at random into training and test sets in a 7:3 ratio. Study-wide findings and limitations: In cross-validation, the 13-signature model distinguished ophthalmopathy from stable hyperthyroidism with 87.88% sensitivity and roughly 81% specificity, while in the test set the corresponding values were about 79% and 69%. No statistical method was used to predetermine the sample size, and group allocation was not hidden from the investigators. Most of the expanded thyroid clonotypes with a frequency above 0.001 were also detected in blood, and it was suggested that the thyroid immune response may be reflected by blood repertoires. In validation, the model predicted ophthalmopathy progression with about 71% sensitivity and about 77% specificity; 12 predicted patients were CT-confirmed with GO in a median of roughly 6.8 months.

For repertoire sequencing, TCR beta CDR3 regions were amplified from RNA transcripts. A first-round RT-PCR used HTBI primers with the Qiagen OneStep RT-PCR kit, followed by a second-round multiplex PCR, size selection and purification. Libraries were sequenced paired-end with 100 bp reads on an Illumina HiSeq2000. The paper's processing steps were these. SOAPnuke was used to process the reads, removing any read that contained adapters or uncalled bases, had a mean Phred below 15, or lacked an exact match to the constant primer or identifier. COPE v1.2.5 was used to merge the high-quality paired reads. Each unique nucleotide sequence was treated as a clonotype, and MiTCR v1.1 was used to align the clonotypes to the IMGT TRB V, D and J references. Only V-J combinations with frequency above 0.0001 were analysed, covering around 99% of repertoires. For each V-J combination, a TCR clonal expansion and chaos score was defined as the ratio of F50 clonal expansion to chaos observed in the TCRdist matrix. Welch's t-statistics and random forest were used to reduce features to more than ten V-J combinations, which were fed into a naive Bayes classifier. The similarity between thyroid and blood repertoires was quantified using the Morisita-Horn index. In-frame beta chains were kept once TCRdb had trimmed the public reads at Q25 with fastp and called clones with MiXCR. Identical CDR3 protein sequences are pooled into one entry, listed with their most common genes and DNA. Here the V and J calls rest on TCRdb's processing, not on the authors' analysis. The sample yields approximately 160,000 distinct CDR3 sequences; roughly two fifths were counted once. The ten largest clones take up over 7% of the sample.

Ophthalmopathy patients were characterized by moderately to severely active disease, a Clinical Activity Score of at least 3, a NOSPECS grade of at least 4, and a disease duration under 3 months. Patients were excluded if they had other autoimmune diseases, uncontrolled infections, pregnancy or lactation. Clinical symptoms, serum thyroxine, TRAb, thyroid ultrasound and orbital computed tomography formed the basis of the diagnosis. Ficoll-Paque density gradient centrifugation was used to isolate PBMCs from about 10 ml of fresh peripheral blood. Total RNA was extracted using Trizol reagent, and RNA quality was checked on an Agilent 2100 Bioanalyzer. Trimming at the junction amounts to 6 bases on V and 8 bases on J, and the germline ends lie 10 bases apart. The germline V gene encodes CDR1 DFQATT and CDR2 SNEGSKA (reference sequence). The CDR3 contains 10 residues, cysteine and phenylalanine counted. The retained sequence is limited to the CDR3, 30 bases, with the frame set at the first base.

The table lists this clonotype with many counts. Its antigen is currently not known. Base qualities were left out, and no much larger clone turns up one base away. The rearrangement joined TRBV20-1 to TRBJ1-2, with TRBD1 tentatively as D gene (5 bases match). The origin of this receptor is a man aged 25-40 years with Graves' ophthalmopathy. Donor details come from another sample of the same person, matched by shared clones. Sample: peripheral blood. The DNA is as follows: TGCAGTGCCAATAACAGGGGCTACACCTTC. It encodes CSANNRGYTF.